Described below is a single T cell receptor (beta chain) sequence and its context. The data were obtained in a study of blood T cell repertoires in COVID-19. Germline loops: CDR1 MNHEY, CDR2 SMNVEV (reference sequence). J gave up 13 bases and V 4 bases, and 7 bases lay outside the gene matches. The CDR3 runs to 13 residues. Assay used: immunoSEQ multiplex PCR; TCRdb lists only in-frame clones, some missing. The sample lists approximately 280,000 clones, 90% occurring once. The origin of this receptor is a young woman with acute COVID-19. The V gene is TRBV27, the J gene TRBJ2-1; 10 bases match TRBD2. Sequences were obtained from PBMCs or T cells enriched from blood (not recorded which). The CDR3 region is CASSSLAGGEQFF. The CDR3 region has the DNA TGTGCCAGCAGTTCGTTAGCGGGAGGAGAACAGTTCTTC.